Following are 25 T cell receptor beta chains from one sample sequenced in a study of T cell responses to AZD1222 COVID-19 vaccine. Only in-frame clones appear in the TCRdb table, and some are missing; sequencing was by immunoSEQ multiplex PCR. The repertoire holds more than 120,000 clones, with 85% to 90% as singletons. This specimen was peripheral blood, taken 28 days after the second AZD1222 dose. The receptors were gathered from an adult who received the AZD1222 COVID-19 vaccine.

The gene calls are TRBV13 and TRBJ1-2; 8 bases line up with TRBD1. CDR1 PRHDT and CDR2 FYEKMQ come from the germline V gene (reference sequence). CDR3 size: 12 residues. The V and J ends lost 4 bases and 11 bases, in that order; junction bases with no gene match: 6. The CDR3, as DNA: TGTGCCAGCAGCTCGGGACAGGAGGGATACACCTTC. Protein sequence: CASSSGQEGYTF. Full variable domain (missing parts from reference TRBV13 and TRBJ1-2): AAGVIQSPRHLIKEKRETATLKCYPIPRHDTVYWYQQGPGQDPQFLISFYEKMQSDKGSIPDRFSAQQFSDYHSELNMSSLELGDSALYFCASSSGQEGYTFGSGTRLTVV.

The chain uses TRBV30 and TRBJ2-2; the D gene could be TRBD1 or TRBD2 (5 bases each). This CDR3 region has 15 residues. V lost 3 bases and J lost 3, with 14 bases in between. The germline V gene has CDR1 GTSNPN and CDR2 SVGIG (reference sequence). Here the CDR3 DNA reads TGTGCCTGGAGGGAGGCCAGGGTTTACACCGGGGAGCTGTTTTTT. Encoded protein: CAWREARVYTGELFF. Variable domain in full (rest from reference TRBV30 and TRBJ2-2): SQTIHQWPATLVQPVGSPLSLECTVEGTSNPNLYWYRQAAGRGLQLLFYSVGIGQISSEVPQNLSASRPQDRQFILSSKKLLLSDSGFYLCAWREARVYTGELFFGEGSRLTVL.

This clone is a singleton in its sample. This rearrangement joins TRBV7-6 to TRBJ2-7, with 14 bases aligning to TRBD2. The germline CDR1 and CDR2 sequences are SGHVS and FNYEAQ. V lost 4 bases and J lost 4; bases outside the gene matches: 3. This CDR3 region has 15 residues. The CDR3 protein is CASSWGLAGVYEQYF. The CDR3 bases are TGTGCCAGCAGCTGGGGACTAGCGGGAGTTTACGAGCAGTACTTC.

V and J are TRBV7-8 and TRBJ1-1, with D maybe TRBD1 (6 bases). Trimming removed 6 bases from V and 5 bases from J, with 16 bases in between. The CDR3 length is 14 residues. CDR1 is SGHVS, CDR2 FQNEAQ, per germline. The CDR3 spells CASSRVQGTTEAFF. The CDR3 nucleotides read TGTGCCAGCAGTCGTGTTCAGGGGACTACTGAAGCTTTCTTT.

This clone was seen only once. J is TRBJ2-7 and V is TRBV6-5; D is undetermined. V lost 6 bases, J lost 1 base, and 10 bases lay in between. CDR3 length: 13 amino acids. Per germline, CDR1 MNHEY and CDR2 SVGAGI. DNA for the CDR3: TGTGCCAGCAGGCGTGGCGCGTCCTACGAGCAGTACTTC. Translated, it gives CASRRGASYEQYF.

The V call is TRBV12-3 or TRBV12-4, the J call TRBJ1-1; D gene unclear. This CDR3 has 13 residues. The V gene lost 7 bases and the J gene lost 1 base, with 10 bases spanning the gap. For the CDR3, the DNA is TGTGCCAGCACCCCGGCACCGAACACTGAAGCTTTCTTT. As protein: CASTPAPNTEAFF.

A single count supports this clone. V is TRBV5-6 and J is TRBJ2-5, with D tentatively TRBD1 or TRBD2 (5 bases each). CDR1 is SGHDT and CDR2 is YYEEEE in the germline V gene. V was cut by 4 bases and J by 0 bases, with 10 bases left in between. CDR3 size: 14 residues. CDR3 in DNA: TGTGCCAGCAGCCAATGGGGGTACCAAGAGACCCAGTACTTC. Translated, it gives CASSQWGYQETQYF. Full variable domain (remainder filled in from reference TRBV5-6 and TRBJ2-5): DAGVTQSPTHLIKTRGQQVTLRCSPKSGHDTVSWYQQALGQGPQFIFQYYEEEERQRGNFPDRFSGHQFPNYSSELNVNALLLGDSALYLCASSQWGYQETQYFGPGTRLLVL.

This clone has a handful of counts. The rearrangement uses TRBV5-1 and TRBJ2-2; no reliable D call. Germline-derived CDR1 and CDR2 are SGHRS and YFSETQ. The CDR3 totals 14 residues. V gave up 3 bases and J gave up 5 bases, with 11 bases separating them. The CDR3 sequence is CASSYRTGTGELFF. DNA of the CDR3: TGCGCCAGCAGCTACCGGACCGGGACCGGGGAGCTGTTTTTT.

J is TRBJ1-4 and V is TRBV7-9; weak D call: TRBD1 (6 bases). CDR3 length equals 14 residues. Germline-derived CDR1 and CDR2 are SEHNR and FQNEAQ (reference sequence). The germline V and J ends were trimmed by 3 bases and 8 bases, with 13 bases remaining between them. The CDR3 spells CASSLSGTSEKLFF. CDR3 sequence (DNA): TGTGCCAGCAGCTTGTCGGGGACAAGCGAAAAACTGTTTTTT.

The chain combines TRBV28 with TRBJ2-4, with 10 positions matching TRBD2. With V trimmed by 7 bases and J by 5 bases, 8 bases remained unmatched. The CDR3 has 15 amino acids. Looked up from germline, CDR1 is MDHEN and CDR2 is SYDVKM. CDR3 residues: CASTSSGGGENIQYF. Written as DNA, the CDR3 is TGTGCCAGCACCTCTAGCGGGGGAGGGGAAAACATTCAGTACTTC.

The chain links TRBV18 to TRBJ1-4; a weak D match, TRBD1 (6 bases). The CDR3 contains 16 residues. The ends were cut back, 3 bases at V and 1 base at J, with 12 bases in the middle. Germline V gene sequence: CDR1 KGHSH, CDR2 LQKENI. CDR3 sequence reads: CASSPRGGGTNEKLFF. In DNA form, the CDR3 reads TGTGCCAGCTCACCCAGAGGGGGTGGAACTAATGAAAAACTGTTTTTT.

As for this clone: The identical CDR3 is also encoded by other nucleotide sequences in the sample. The chain is built from TRBV6-5 and TRBJ2-3; TRBD2 is a possible D gene (6 bases). Germline values: CDR1 MNHEY, CDR2 SVGAGI. V lost 6 bases, J lost 1 base, and 8 bases lay in between. This CDR3 comprises 13 residues. DNA of the CDR3: TGTGCCAGCAGGTCTAGCGGCACAGATACGCAGTATTTT. Its protein is CASRSSGTDTQYF.

The gene calls are TRBV11-2 and TRBJ2-1; 13 nucleotides agree with TRBD2. V shed 0 bases, J shed 9 bases, and the junction held 2 bases outside the gene matches. The CDR3 has 15 amino acids. The germline CDR1 and CDR2 sequences are SGHAT and FQNNGV. CDR3 sequence: CASSLEGLAGTEQFF. The DNA of the CDR3 is TGTGCCAGCAGCTTAGAGGGACTAGCGGGGACTGAGCAGTTCTTC.

This clone showed up many times. A read error may account for a junction end that differs from germline. This rearrangement joins TRBV5-4 to TRBJ2-7; a weak D match, TRBD2 (6 bases). This CDR3 is built from 16 residues. From germline, CDR1 is SGHNT and CDR2 YYREEE (reference sequence). The CDR3 DNA reads as TGTGCCAGCAGCTTGGCCGGGGGTCCTCCCTCCGACGAGCAGTACTTC. Translation gives CASSLAGGPPSDEQYF.

The V and J genes are TRBV5-4 and TRBJ2-2; 10 nucleotides match TRBD2. Losses at the gene ends were 4 bases for V and 5 bases for J; bases not matched to a gene: 11. The length of the CDR3 is 17 residues. CDR1 is SGHNT, CDR2 YYREEE, per germline (reference sequence). The CDR3 nucleotides are TGTGCCAGCAGCCGGGGGCCACTAGCGGGAAGTACCGGGGAGCTGTTTTTT. Its translation: CASSRGPLAGSTGELFF.

The J gene is TRBJ1-1, the V gene TRBV12-5, with TRBD1 matching over 8 bases. CDR3 length: 17 residues. CDR1 is LGHNT, CDR2 FRNRAP, per germline. Unmatched junction bases numbered 8, after V lost 1 base and J lost 1 base. Written as DNA, the CDR3 is TGTGCTAGTGGTTTGGGGACAGGGTTAAAAGGGAACACTGAAGCTTTCTTT. This gives the protein CASGLGTGLKGNTEAFF.

The chain has TRBV28 and TRBJ1-5, with D perhaps matching TRBD1 (5 bases). Germline lookup yields CDR1 MDHEN and CDR2 SYDVKM. V lost 7 bases and J lost 2, with 21 bases in between. The CDR3 runs to 17 residues. CDR3 loop: CASILWGGVEGNQPQHF. CDR3 DNA: TGTGCCAGCATCCTCTGGGGGGGGGTGGAGGGCAATCAGCCCCAGCATTTT. The full variable domain, in which reference TRBV28 and TRBJ1-5 provide the parts outside the CDR3, is DVKVTQSSRYLVKRTGEKVFLECVQDMDHENMFWYRQDPGLGLRLIYFSYDVKMKEKGDIPEGYSVSREKKERFSLILESASTNQTSMYLCASILWGGVEGNQPQHFGDGTRLSIL.

The chain joins TRBV18 to TRBJ1-4, with D unresolved. Germline loops: CDR1 KGHSH, CDR2 LQKENI. This CDR3 comprises 15 residues. The V gene lost 3 bases and the J gene lost 5 bases, with 13 bases spanning the gap. CDR3 residues: CASSPQVGRNEKLFF. The CDR3 DNA reads TGTGCCAGCTCACCGCAAGTCGGGAGGAATGAAAAACTGTTTTTT.

The chain recombines TRBV18 with TRBJ2-3, with D unresolved. CDR3 length: 12 amino acids. The V and J ends lost 3 bases and 6 bases respectively, with 7 bases between them. The germline V gene encodes CDR1 KGHSH and CDR2 LQKENI. CDR3 DNA: TGTGCCAGCTCACCGGAGTCCGATACGCAGTATTTT. Translated: CASSPESDTQYF.

This chain connects TRBV6-5 to TRBJ2-7; D unresolved. Germline CDR1 reads MNHEY; CDR2 reads SVGAGI. This CDR3 region has 12 residues. Trimming shortened V by 5 bases and J by 6 bases, and 11 bases separated the two germline ends. The CDR3 protein is CASSPDGGEQYF. The DNA of the CDR3 is TGTGCCAGCAGTCCCGATGGCGGCGAGCAGTACTTC.

V usage is TRBV6-1 and J usage is TRBJ2-7; 13 nucleotides match TRBD2. CDR1 and CDR2 (germline): MNHNS, SASEGT. V trimming: 2 bases; J trimming: 5 bases; junction bases outside the gene matches: 6. The CDR3 spans 16 residues. This CDR3 reads CASSELGLAGSNEQYF. The DNA for the CDR3 is TGTGCCAGCAGTGAATTGGGACTAGCGGGAAGCAACGAGCAGTACTTC.

This clone was picked up one time. The J gene is TRBJ2-7, the V gene TRBV3-1 (or the pseudogene TRBV3-2); TRBD2 matches 15 bases. Germline lookup yields CDR1 LGHDT and CDR2 YNNKEL (reference sequence). After removal of 2 bases from V and 6 bases from J, the junction contained 8 bases not matched to a gene. This CDR3 has 17 amino acids. The CDR3 nucleotides are TGTGCCAGCAGCCAATCTAGGACTAGCGGGAGGGCCGGCGAGCAGTACTTC. Its translation: CASSQSRTSGRAGEQYF.

The CDR3 bases are TGTGCCAGTGCCGGGACAGGCTACACCTTC. Encoded protein: CASAGTGYTF. V and J are TRBV19 and TRBJ1-2, with D maybe TRBD1 (6 bases). The CDR3 extends over 10 amino acids. The germline V and J ends were trimmed by 8 bases and 8 bases, with 9 bases remaining between them. The V gene's germline CDR1 is LNHDA and CDR2 SQIVND (reference sequence).

The rearrangement uses TRBV18 and TRBJ1-2; D unclear. V dropped 1 base and J dropped 8 bases, with 17 bases sitting between them. The CDR3 is 15 residues long. CDR1 and CDR2 (germline): KGHSH, LQKENI. The CDR3 bases are TGTGCCAGCTCACCACAAGGGTCCCTCGCTCGCGGCTACACCTTC. Translating gives CASSPQGSLARGYTF. The full variable domain, completed using reference TRBV18 and TRBJ1-2, is NAGVMQNPRHLVRRRGQEARLRCSPMKGHSHVYWYRQLPEEGLKFMVYLQKENIIDESGMPKERFSAEFPKEGPSILRIQQVVRGDSAAYFCASSPQGSLARGYTFGSGTRLTVV.

The chain links TRBV7-9 to TRBJ1-2, with D tentatively TRBD1 (6 bases). There are 15 residues in the CDR3. Trimming pared 5 bases from V and 2 bases from J, leaving 15 bases between. CDR1 is SEHNR, CDR2 FQNEAQ, per germline (reference sequence). The CDR3 coding sequence is TGTGCCAGCAGCCCCCGGGGGCTAGTAAACTATGGCTACACCTTC. It yields the protein CASSPRGLVNYGYTF.